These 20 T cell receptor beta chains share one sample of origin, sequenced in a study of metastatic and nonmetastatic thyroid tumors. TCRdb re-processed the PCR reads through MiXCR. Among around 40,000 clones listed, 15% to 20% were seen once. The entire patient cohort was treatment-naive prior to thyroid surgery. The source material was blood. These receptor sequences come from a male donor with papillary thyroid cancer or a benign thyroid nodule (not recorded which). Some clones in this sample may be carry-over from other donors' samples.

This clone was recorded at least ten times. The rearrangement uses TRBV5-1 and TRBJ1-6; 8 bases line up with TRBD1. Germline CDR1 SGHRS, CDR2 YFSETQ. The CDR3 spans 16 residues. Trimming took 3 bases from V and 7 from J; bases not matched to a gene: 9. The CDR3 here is CASSSIPGQENSPLHF. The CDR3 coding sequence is TGCGCCAGCAGCTCTATTCCGGGACAGGAAAATTCACCCCTCCACTTT. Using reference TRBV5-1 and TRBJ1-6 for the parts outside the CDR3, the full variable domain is KAGVTQTPRYLIKTRGQQVTLSCSPISGHRSVSWYQQTPGQGLQFLFEYFSETQRNKGNFPGRFSGRQFSNSRSEMNVSTLELGDSALYLCASSSIPGQENSPLHFGNGTRLTVT.

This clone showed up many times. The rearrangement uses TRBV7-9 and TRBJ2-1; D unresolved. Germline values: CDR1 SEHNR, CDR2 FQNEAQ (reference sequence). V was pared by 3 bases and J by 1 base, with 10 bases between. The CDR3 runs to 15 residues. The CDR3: CASSFDTSSYNEQFF. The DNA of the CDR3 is TGTGCCAGCAGCTTTGACACCAGTTCCTACAATGAGCAGTTCTTC. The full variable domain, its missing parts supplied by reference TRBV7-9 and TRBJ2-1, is DTGVSQNPRHKITKRGQNVTFRCDPISEHNRLYWYRQTLGQGPEFLTYFQNEAQLEKSRLLSDRFSAERPKGSFSTLEIQRTEQGDSAMYLCASSFDTSSYNEQFFGPGTRLTVL.

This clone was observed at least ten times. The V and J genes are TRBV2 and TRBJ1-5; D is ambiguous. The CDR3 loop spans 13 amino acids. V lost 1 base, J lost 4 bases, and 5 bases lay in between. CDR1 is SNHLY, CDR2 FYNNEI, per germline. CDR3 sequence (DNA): TGTGCCAGCAGTGAAGGGGAGAATCAGCCCCAGCATTTT. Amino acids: CASSEGENQPQHF.

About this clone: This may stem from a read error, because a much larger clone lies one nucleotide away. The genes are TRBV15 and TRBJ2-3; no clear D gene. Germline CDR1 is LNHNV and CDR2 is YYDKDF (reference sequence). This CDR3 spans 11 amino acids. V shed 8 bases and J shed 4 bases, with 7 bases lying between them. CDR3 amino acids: CATDGADTQYF. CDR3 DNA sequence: TGTGCCACCGATGGGGCAGATACGCAGTATTTT.

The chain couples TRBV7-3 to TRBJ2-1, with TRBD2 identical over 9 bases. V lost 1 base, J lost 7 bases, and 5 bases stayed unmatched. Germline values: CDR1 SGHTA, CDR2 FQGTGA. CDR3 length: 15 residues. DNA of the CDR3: TGTGCCAGCAGCTTAAAAGGCGGGGGGGCGAATGAGCAGTTCTTC. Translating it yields CASSLKGGGANEQFF.

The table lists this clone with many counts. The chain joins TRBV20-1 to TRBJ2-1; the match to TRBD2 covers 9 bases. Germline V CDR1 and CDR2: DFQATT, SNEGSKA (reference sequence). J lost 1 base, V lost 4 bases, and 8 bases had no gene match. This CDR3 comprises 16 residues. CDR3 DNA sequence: TGCAGTGCTATTAGTAGCGGGAGTAGGTCCTACAATGAGCAGTTCTTC. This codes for CSAISSGSRSYNEQFF.

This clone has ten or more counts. CDR3 sequence reads: CASSLGWGEAFF. The CDR3 DNA reads as TGTGCCAGCAGTTTAGGGTGGGGTGAAGCTTTCTTT. The gene calls are TRBV27 and TRBJ1-1; D call uncertain. CDR1 and CDR2 from the germline V gene are MNHEY and SMNVEV (reference sequence). Trimming shortened V by 2 bases and J by 7 bases, and 8 bases separated the two germline ends. The CDR3 totals 12 residues.

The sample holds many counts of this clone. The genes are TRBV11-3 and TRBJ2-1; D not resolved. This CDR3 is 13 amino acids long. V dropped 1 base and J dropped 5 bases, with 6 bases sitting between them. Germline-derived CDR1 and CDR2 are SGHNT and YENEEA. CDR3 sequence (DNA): TGTGCCAGCAGCTTAGGAAGGCACAATGAGCAGTTCTTC. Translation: CASSLGRHNEQFF.

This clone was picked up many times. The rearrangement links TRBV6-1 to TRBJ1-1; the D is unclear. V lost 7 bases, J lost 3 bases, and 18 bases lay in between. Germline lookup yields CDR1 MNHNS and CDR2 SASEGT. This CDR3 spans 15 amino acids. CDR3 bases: TGTGCCAGCACTCGTGACACGGTGAGCGACACTGAAGCTTTCTTT. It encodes CASTRDTVSDTEAFF.

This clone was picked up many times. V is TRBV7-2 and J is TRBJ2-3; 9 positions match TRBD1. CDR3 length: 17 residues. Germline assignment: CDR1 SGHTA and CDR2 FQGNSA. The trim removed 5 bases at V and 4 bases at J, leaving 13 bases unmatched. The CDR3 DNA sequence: TGTGCCAGCAGCCACACCACAGGGGGCGGTTTCGCAGATACGCAGTATTTT. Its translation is CASSHTTGGGFADTQYF.

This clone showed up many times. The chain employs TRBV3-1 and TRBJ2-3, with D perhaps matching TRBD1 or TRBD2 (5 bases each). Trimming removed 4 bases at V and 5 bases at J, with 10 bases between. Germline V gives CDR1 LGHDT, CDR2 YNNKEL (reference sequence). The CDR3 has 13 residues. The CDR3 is CASSPAGRDTQYF. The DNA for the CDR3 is TGTGCCAGCAGCCCCGCAGGGAGAGATACGCAGTATTTT.

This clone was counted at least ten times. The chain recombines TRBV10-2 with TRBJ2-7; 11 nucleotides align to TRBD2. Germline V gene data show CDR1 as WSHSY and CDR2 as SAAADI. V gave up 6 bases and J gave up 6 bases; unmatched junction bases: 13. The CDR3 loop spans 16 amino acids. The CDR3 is CASSQTIAGGPSEQYF. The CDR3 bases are TGCGCCAGCAGCCAAACGATAGCGGGAGGGCCTAGCGAGCAGTACTTC.

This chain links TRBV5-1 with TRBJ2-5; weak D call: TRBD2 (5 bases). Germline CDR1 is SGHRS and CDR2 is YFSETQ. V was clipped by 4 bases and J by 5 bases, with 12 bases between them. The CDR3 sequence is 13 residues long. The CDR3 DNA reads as TGCGCCAGCAGCGACGGGGTGGTTGAGACCCAGTACTTC. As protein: CASSDGVVETQYF.

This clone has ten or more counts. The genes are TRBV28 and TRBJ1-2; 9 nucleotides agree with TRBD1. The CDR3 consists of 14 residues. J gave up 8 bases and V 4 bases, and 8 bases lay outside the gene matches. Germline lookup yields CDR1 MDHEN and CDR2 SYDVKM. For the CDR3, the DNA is TGTGCCAGCAGTTCGAAGGACAGGGGAGGGGGCTACACCTTC. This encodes CASSSKDRGGGYTF.

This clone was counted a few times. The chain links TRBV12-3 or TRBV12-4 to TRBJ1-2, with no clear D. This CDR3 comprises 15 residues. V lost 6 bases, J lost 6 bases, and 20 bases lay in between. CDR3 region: CASSLVIGSRDGYTF. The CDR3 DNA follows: TGTGCCAGCAGCCTCGTCATAGGGTCCCGGGATGGCTACACCTTC.

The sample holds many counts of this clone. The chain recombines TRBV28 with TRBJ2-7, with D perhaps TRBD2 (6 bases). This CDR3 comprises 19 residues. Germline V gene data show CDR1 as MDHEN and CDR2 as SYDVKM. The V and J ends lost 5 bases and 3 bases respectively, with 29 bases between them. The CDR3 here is CASSPEGPSGGQGVYEQYF. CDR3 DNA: TGTGCCAGCAGTCCCGAAGGTCCAAGCGGAGGGCAGGGCGTCTACGAGCAGTACTTC. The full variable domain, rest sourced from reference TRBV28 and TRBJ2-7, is DVKVTQSSRYLVKRTGEKVFLECVQDMDHENMFWYRQDPGLGLRLIYFSYDVKMKEKGDIPEGYSVSREKKERFSLILESASTNQTSMYLCASSPEGPSGGQGVYEQYFGPGTRLTVT.

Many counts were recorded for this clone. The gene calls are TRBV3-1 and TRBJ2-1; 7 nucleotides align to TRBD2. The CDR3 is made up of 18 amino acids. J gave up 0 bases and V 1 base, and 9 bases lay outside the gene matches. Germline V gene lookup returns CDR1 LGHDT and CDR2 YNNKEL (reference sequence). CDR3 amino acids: CASSQVPGLAASYNEQFF. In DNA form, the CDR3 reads TGTGCCAGCAGCCAAGTCCCGGGGCTAGCGGCCTCCTACAATGAGCAGTTCTTC.

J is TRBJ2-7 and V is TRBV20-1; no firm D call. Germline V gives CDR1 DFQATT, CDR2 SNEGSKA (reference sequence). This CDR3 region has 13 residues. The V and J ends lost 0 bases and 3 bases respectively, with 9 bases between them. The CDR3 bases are TGCAGTGCTAGAGATCTAGTAAGCTACGAGCAGTACTTC. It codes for CSARDLVSYEQYF.

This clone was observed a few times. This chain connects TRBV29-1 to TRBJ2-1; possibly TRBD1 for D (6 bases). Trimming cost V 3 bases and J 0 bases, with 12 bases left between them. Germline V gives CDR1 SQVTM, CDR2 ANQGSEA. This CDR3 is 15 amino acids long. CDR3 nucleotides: TGCAGCGTTGAGTTGGGACACAGCTCCTACAATGAGCAGTTCTTC. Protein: CSVELGHSSYNEQFF.

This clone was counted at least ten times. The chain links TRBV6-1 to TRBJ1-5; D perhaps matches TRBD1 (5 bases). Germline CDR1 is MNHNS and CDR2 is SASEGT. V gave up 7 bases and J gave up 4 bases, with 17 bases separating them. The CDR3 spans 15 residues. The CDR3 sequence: CASKLGTAQNQPQHF. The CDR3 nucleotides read TGTGCCAGCAAGCTCGGGACCGCTCAAAATCAGCCCCAGCATTTT.